The 21 T cell receptor beta chains presented below share a single source sample, sequenced in a study of T cells after yellow fever vaccination. In TCRdb, the 5' RACE reads were re-called with MiXCR into one record per CDR3 protein. The sample includes roughly 170,000 distinct CDR3 sequences, roughly 6.2% seen only once; the top ten take just under 3%. The starting material was CD4+ T cells sorted from PBMCs, obtained on the day of the first yellow fever vaccination. These receptors were collected from a young man who received the YFV17D yellow fever vaccine.

This clonotype was detected a few times. The V gene is TRBV6-1, the J gene TRBJ1-5; D unclear. This CDR3 comprises 16 residues. The V gene lost 6 bases and the J gene lost 0 bases, with 15 bases spanning the gap. Germline V gives CDR1 MNHNS, CDR2 SASEGT. CDR3 sequence (DNA): TGTGCCAGCAGAGCGAAACCCTACTATAGCAATCAGCCCCAGCATTTT. Its protein is CASRAKPYYSNQPQHF.

This clonotype has a count of ten or more. The chain combines TRBV2 with TRBJ2-3; D is uncertain. CDR1 SNHLY and CDR2 FYNNEI come from the germline V gene. The germline V and J ends were trimmed by 6 bases and 3 bases, with 4 bases remaining between them. This CDR3 has 11 residues. CDR3 residues: CASSRTDTQYF. CDR3 nucleotide sequence: TGTGCCAGCAGCCGGACAGATACGCAGTATTTT.

Ten or more counts support this clonotype. This chain joins TRBV20-1 and TRBJ2-3; possibly TRBD1 or TRBD2 for D (5 bases each). Per the germline V gene, CDR1 is DFQATT and CDR2 is SNEGSKA (reference sequence). The CDR3 loop spans 14 amino acids. Trimming stripped 7 bases from V and 7 bases from J, with 21 bases between. The CDR3 DNA reads as TGCAGTGTCACCCAGGCGGGCCTGGACAATACGCAGTATTTT. It codes for CSVTQAGLDNTQYF.

This clonotype has a count of ten or more. The chain links TRBV5-1 to TRBJ1-1; 7 positions match TRBD1. The CDR3 covers 14 residues. Trimming took 4 bases from V and 5 from J; bases not matched to a gene: 8. Germline CDR1 SGHRS, CDR2 YFSETQ. The CDR3 nucleotides are TGCGCCAGCAGCGCAACGACAGGGAGTACTGAAGCTTTCTTT. Amino acid sequence: CASSATTGSTEAFF.

This clonotype has at least ten counts. V and J are TRBV7-2 and TRBJ2-3; no firm D call. Germline V lookup: CDR1 SGHTA, CDR2 FQGNSA. The CDR3 loop spans 16 amino acids. Trimming removed 6 bases at V and 0 bases at J, with 16 bases between. The CDR3 sequence: CASRRGTGLSTDTQYF. CDR3 coding DNA: TGTGCCAGCAGACGAGGAACCGGGTTAAGCACAGATACGCAGTATTTT.

This chain uses TRBV10-3 with TRBJ1-5; a weak D match, TRBD1 (5 bases). There are 15 residues in the CDR3. Germline V CDR1 and CDR2: ENHRY, SYGVKD. V dropped 5 bases and J dropped 3 bases, with 14 bases sitting between them. The CDR3 loop is CAISTAGSSNQPQHF. The CDR3 DNA follows: TGTGCCATCAGTACTGCAGGGAGTTCCAATCAGCCCCAGCATTTT.

This rearrangement joins TRBV7-8 to TRBJ2-2; no clear D. The CDR3 contains 12 residues. V was clipped by 4 bases and J by 7 bases, with 7 bases between them. The germline CDR1 and CDR2 sequences are SGHVS and FQNEAQ. DNA of the CDR3: TGTGCCAGCAGCTCTTATTACGGGGAGCTGTTTTTT. This codes for CASSSYYGELFF.

In this sample, this clonotype turned up many times. The chain has TRBV12-3 or TRBV12-4 and TRBJ2-1; perhaps TRBD1 as D (6 bases). The CDR3 length is 15 residues. Trimming shortened V by 6 bases and J by 4 bases, and 16 bases separated the two germline ends. CDR3 amino acids: CASSWVTGGYNEQFF. The CDR3 bases are TGTGCCAGCAGCTGGGTGACAGGCGGTTACAATGAGCAGTTCTTC.

This clonotype was seen many times. This CDR3 is CASSSSRGGGYTF. For the CDR3, the DNA is TGTGCCAGCAGCTCCTCCAGGGGAGGTGGCTACACCTTC. The J gene is TRBJ1-2, the V gene TRBV7-2; weak D call: TRBD1 (6 bases). V was trimmed by 4 bases and J by 7 bases, leaving 13 bases between them. Germline CDR1 reads SGHTA; CDR2 reads FQGNSA. The CDR3 loop spans 13 amino acids.

CDR3 loop: CAISDGGKIGETQYF. The DNA of the CDR3 is TGTGCCATCAGTGACGGAGGGAAAATAGGAGAGACCCAGTACTTC. The chain links TRBV10-3 to TRBJ2-5, with a possible D match to TRBD2 (6 bases). V was trimmed by 3 bases and J by 4 bases, leaving 15 bases between them. The CDR3 extends over 15 amino acids. Per the germline V gene, CDR1 is ENHRY and CDR2 is SYGVKD.

This chain connects TRBV4-3 to TRBJ1-3, with D uncertain. V gave up 0 bases and J gave up 0 bases, with 9 bases separating them. In germline, CDR1 is LGHNA, CDR2 YSLEER. The CDR3 runs 16 residues. The CDR3 loop is CASSQEATVSGNTIYF. CDR3 coding DNA: TGCGCCAGCAGCCAAGAGGCCACAGTCTCTGGAAACACCATATATTTT.

In this sample, this clonotype turned up many times. The chain combines TRBV5-1 with TRBJ2-7; unclear D gene. V lost 7 bases and J lost 4, with 15 bases in between. CDR3 length: 13 amino acids. The germline CDR1 and CDR2 sequences are SGHRS and YFSETQ. CDR3 region: CASHVSDFYEQYV. Written as DNA, the CDR3 is TGCGCCAGCCACGTCTCAGATTTTTACGAGCAGTACGTC.

The CDR3 here is CASSPVSVSSGNTIYF. The CDR3 nucleotides are TGTGCCAGCAGCCCCGTTTCAGTGTCCTCTGGAAACACCATATATTTT. This chain uses TRBV7-6 with TRBJ1-3; D gene unclear. Germline lookup yields CDR1 SGHVS and CDR2 FNYEAQ. This CDR3 comprises 16 residues. Trimming stripped 5 bases from V and 0 bases from J, with 14 bases between.

This clonotype was seen repeatedly, ten times or more. The J gene is TRBJ2-7, the V gene TRBV10-3, with 11 positions matching TRBD1. This CDR3 region has 14 residues. Germline lookup yields CDR1 ENHRY and CDR2 SYGVKD. J gave up 0 bases and V 8 bases, and 3 bases lay outside the gene matches. CDR3 DNA sequence: TGTGCCATCGGGGGGACAGGGGGCTCCTACGAGCAGTACTTC. This encodes CAIGGTGGSYEQYF.

The rearrangement joins TRBV20-1 to TRBJ2-3, with TRBD2 matching 7 bases. The CDR3 spans 13 residues. V lost 6 bases and J lost 2; bases outside the gene matches: 5. Germline V lookup: CDR1 DFQATT, CDR2 SNEGSKA (reference sequence). The CDR3 nucleotides read TGCAGTGCAACTAGCGAGCTCACAGATACGCAGTATTTT. Translation gives CSATSELTDTQYF.

Only a few counts were recorded for this clonotype. The chain has TRBV4-2 and TRBJ2-1; 9 bases match TRBD2. CDR3 length: 14 residues. The germline CDR1 and CDR2 sequences are LGHNA and YNFKEQ. J was trimmed by 7 bases and V by 1 base; bases with no gene match: 2. For the CDR3, the DNA is TGTGCCAGCAGCCAAGGCGGGGGGGTAAATGAGCAGTTCTTC. It is translated as CASSQGGGVNEQFF.

This clonotype was observed many times. The chain recombines TRBV12-3 or TRBV12-4 with TRBJ2-1; 7 nucleotides agree with TRBD1. V lost 6 bases, J lost 2 bases, and 4 bases stayed unmatched. The CDR3 extends over 14 amino acids. The CDR3 reads CASSTGTAYNEQFF. CDR3 sequence (DNA): TGTGCCAGCAGCACCGGGACAGCCTACAATGAGCAGTTCTTC.

This clonotype came up a few times. The chain is built from TRBV4-3 and TRBJ2-1, with TRBD2 identical over 10 bases. Germline V gives CDR1 LGHNA, CDR2 YSLEER. V trimming: 6 bases; J trimming: 8 bases; junction bases outside the gene matches: 16. The CDR3 consists of 17 residues. The CDR3 bases are TGCGCCAGCAGGCCGCACAGCGGGGGGGCCGTTGGTTATGAGCAGTTCTTC. This gives the protein CASRPHSGGAVGYEQFF.

This clonotype was picked up a small number of times. The chain carries TRBV5-1 and TRBJ2-3, with 8 positions matching TRBD2. The CDR3 is made up of 15 amino acids. In germline, CDR1 is SGHRS, CDR2 YFSETQ. V trimming: 0 bases; J trimming: 2 bases; junction bases outside the gene matches: 2. CDR3 nucleotides: TGCGCCAGCAGCTTGGCTAGCGGGTCCACAGATACGCAGTATTTT. Its translation is CASSLASGSTDTQYF.

This clonotype was detected a few times. This chain joins TRBV10-3 and TRBJ2-2; D gene ambiguous. The CDR3 runs to 13 residues. Germline V gene sequence: CDR1 ENHRY, CDR2 SYGVKD. Between the trimmed V and J ends, which lost 4 bases and 4 bases, there was a span of 7 bases. The CDR3 spells CAISAGFTGELFF. For the CDR3, the DNA is TGTGCCATCAGTGCTGGGTTCACCGGGGAGCTGTTTTTT.

The sample holds many counts of this clonotype. The rearrangement joins TRBV7-3 to TRBJ1-1; D might be TRBD1 (6 bases). The germline V gene has CDR1 SGHTA and CDR2 FQGTGA. V lost 5 bases and J lost 1, with 11 bases in between. This CDR3 has 14 amino acids. The CDR3 nucleotides read TGTGCCAGCAGCCCCCAGGGGCGGAACACTGAAGCTTTCTTT. This sequence encodes CASSPQGRNTEAFF.